This passage covers 27 T cell receptor beta chains from one sample sequenced in a study of T cell changes during pregnancy in multiple sclerosis. Sequencing used immunoSEQ multiplex PCR; TCRdb keeps in-frame clones, though not all of them. Of over 60,000 clones listed, 91% are singletons. Sequenced material: peripheral blood, taken in the third trimester of pregnancy. These TCRs come from a female donor in good health, enrolled as a control in a pregnancy study.

In this sample, this clone turned up once. This sequence joins TRBV5-1 and TRBJ2-1; D gene uncertain. This CDR3 region has 17 residues. Per germline, CDR1 SGHRS and CDR2 YFSETQ. V gave up 0 bases and J gave up 0 bases, with 13 bases separating them. CDR3: CASSLVAGRSSYNEQFF. Written as DNA, the CDR3 is TGCGCCAGCAGCTTGGTGGCCGGAAGGAGCTCCTACAATGAGCAGTTCTTC.

The J gene is TRBJ2-7, the V gene TRBV19; D may be TRBD1 (6 bases). The V gene lost 10 bases and the J gene lost 3 bases, with 19 bases spanning the gap. Germline V CDR1 and CDR2: LNHDA, SQIVND (reference sequence). The CDR3 extends over 14 amino acids. The CDR3 loop reads CATSLAGAIYEQYF. The CDR3 DNA is TGTGCCACTTCACTGGCAGGGGCGATCTACGAGCAGTACTTC.

The gene calls are TRBV28 and TRBJ2-5; 12 bases align to TRBD1. The CDR3 is made up of 15 amino acids. Trimming cost V 6 bases and J 5 bases; bases outside gene matches: 7. Germline loops: CDR1 MDHEN, CDR2 SYDVKM. The DNA for the CDR3 is TGTGCCAGCAGCATCGGGACAGGGGGCTTGGAGACCCAGTACTTC. Its protein is CASSIGTGGLETQYF.

This clone was counted a single time. The chain combines TRBV11-2 with TRBJ2-1; D possibly corresponds to TRBD2 (6 bases). V lost 5 bases, J lost 12 bases, and 17 bases lay in between. Germline V gene data show CDR1 as SGHAT and CDR2 as FQNNGV. This CDR3 contains 13 residues. CDR3 coding DNA: TGTGCCAGCAGCCCTGGGACTGGAGGTGGGCAGTTCTTC. Protein product: CASSPGTGGGQFF.

The V and J genes are TRBV6-5 and TRBJ1-6, with unresolved D. Trimming left V 6 bases short and J 0 bases short, with 3 bases between. The CDR3 sequence is 13 residues long. Looked up from germline, CDR1 is MNHEY and CDR2 is SVGAGI. CDR3 nucleotide sequence: TGTGCCAGCAGGAGCTCCTATAATTCACCCCTCCACTTT. This codes for CASRSSYNSPLHF.

The rearrangement links TRBV27 to TRBJ1-6; a weak D match, TRBD1 (6 bases). Germline CDR1 is MNHEY and CDR2 is SMNVEV (reference sequence). CDR3 length equals 19 residues. The ends were cut back, 5 bases at V and 0 bases at J, with 20 bases in the middle. CDR3: CASSRAGQKQNSYNSPLHF. The CDR3 nucleotides are TGTGCCAGCAGTCGGGCCGGACAGAAGCAGAACTCCTATAATTCACCCCTCCACTTT.

This chain uses TRBV7-2 with TRBJ2-7; TRBD1 matches at 7 bases. J lost 2 bases, V lost 5 bases, and 12 bases had no gene match. The CDR3 covers 16 residues. Germline CDR1 SGHTA, CDR2 FQGNSA. CDR3 amino acids: CASSPSGQGVPYEQYF. As DNA, the CDR3 is TGTGCCAGCAGCCCTAGTGGGCAGGGGGTTCCCTACGAGCAGTACTTC.

The chain recombines TRBV4-1 with TRBJ1-2, with D tentatively TRBD1 (5 bases). CDR3 length: 15 amino acids. From germline, CDR1 is MGHRA and CDR2 YSYEKL. Trimming stripped 0 bases from V and 0 bases from J, with 8 bases between. CDR3 sequence (DNA): TGCGCCAGCAGCCAAGAAGCGGGGCCTAACTATGGCTACACCTTC. Amino acids: CASSQEAGPNYGYTF.

This rearrangement joins TRBV28 to TRBJ1-5; D gene ambiguous. V was shortened by 2 bases and J by 0 bases, with 8 bases between the two germline ends. This CDR3 comprises 15 residues. Germline V gene data show CDR1 as MDHEN and CDR2 as SYDVKM. The CDR3 nucleotides are TGTGCCAGCAGTTTAGAGCAATATAGCAATCAGCCCCAGCATTTT. Translated: CASSLEQYSNQPQHF.

The chain is built from TRBV7-6 and TRBJ1-4; no clear D. The CDR3 consists of 14 residues. V was pared by 2 bases and J by 2 bases, with 6 bases between. The germline CDR1 and CDR2 sequences are SGHVS and FNYEAQ. This chain's CDR3 is CASSLTETNEKLFF. Written as DNA, the CDR3 is TGTGCCAGCAGCTTAACCGAGACTAATGAAAAACTGTTTTTT.

This chain connects TRBV6-5 to TRBJ2-1, with 9 bases lining up with TRBD1. Germline values: CDR1 MNHEY, CDR2 SVGAGI. Trimming removed 4 bases from V and 9 bases from J; junction bases left unmatched: 10. The CDR3 extends over 15 amino acids. The CDR3 spells CASSSAGTGKGEQFF. DNA for the CDR3: TGTGCCAGCAGTTCAGCCGGGACAGGGAAGGGTGAGCAGTTCTTC.

A few counts support this clone. The gene calls are TRBV27 and TRBJ1-6, with 9 bases identical to TRBD1. The CDR3 totals 16 residues. J gave up 9 bases and V 5 bases, and 11 bases lay outside the gene matches. Germline V gene sequence: CDR1 MNHEY, CDR2 SMNVEV (reference sequence). Here the CDR3 DNA reads TGTGCCAGCAGTCCGTCGGGGACAGGGCTCATTTCACCCCTCCACTTT. It yields the protein CASSPSGTGLISPLHF.

This chain connects TRBV15 to TRBJ2-1, with TRBD2 matching over 11 bases. J lost 4 bases, V lost 3 bases, and 2 bases had no gene match. Germline CDR1 reads LNHNV; CDR2 reads YYDKDF (reference sequence). CDR3 size: 15 residues. The chain's CDR3 is CATSSLAGGYNEQFF. CDR3 in DNA: TGTGCCACCAGCAGTTTAGCGGGAGGGTACAATGAGCAGTTCTTC.

The chain couples TRBV2 to TRBJ1-1; 8 bases align to TRBD1. The V gene's germline CDR1 is SNHLY and CDR2 FYNNEI. The CDR3 loop spans 14 amino acids. V gave up 8 bases and J gave up 3 bases; unmatched junction bases: 8. The CDR3 here is CASLFGQGYTEAFF. As DNA, the CDR3 is TGTGCCAGCCTTTTCGGACAGGGATACACTGAAGCTTTCTTT.

The chain uses TRBV7-2 and TRBJ2-5; D is ambiguous. The V gene's germline CDR1 is SGHTA and CDR2 FQGNSA. V was cut by 1 base and J by 4 bases, with 10 bases left in between. The CDR3 length is 14 residues. The CDR3 spells CASSLGVTGETQYF. DNA of the CDR3: TGTGCCAGCAGCTTAGGCGTAACGGGAGAGACCCAGTACTTC. Full variable domain (missing parts from reference TRBV7-2 and TRBJ2-5): GAGVSQSPSNKVTEKGKDVELRCDPISGHTALYWYRQSLGQGLEFLIYFQGNSAPDKSGLPSDRFSAERTGGSVSTLTIQRTQQEDSAVYLCASSLGVTGETQYFGPGTRLLVL.

V usage is TRBV5-1 and J usage is TRBJ2-4; possible D gene TRBD2, 5 bases. The length of the CDR3 is 15 residues. Germline lookup yields CDR1 SGHRS and CDR2 YFSETQ. With 4 bases removed from V and 1 base from J, the gap between germline ends came to 12 bases. The chain's CDR3 is CASSPTGMAKNIQYF. Here the CDR3 DNA reads TGCGCCAGCAGCCCAACCGGGATGGCCAAAAACATTCAGTACTTC.

In DNA form, the CDR3 reads TGTGCCAGCAGCGGGCGGGTGGGAGGGGACGTAGGTTACACCTTC. Residues: CASSGRVGGDVGYTF. The chain combines TRBV9 with TRBJ1-2; D is possibly TRBD1 (5 bases). Deletions cut 3 bases from V and 11 bases from J, with 23 bases between. Germline V gene sequence: CDR1 SGDLS, CDR2 YYNGEE. The CDR3 length is 15 residues.

The rearrangement uses TRBV10-3 and TRBJ1-2; 11 bases line up with TRBD1. V gave up 3 bases and J gave up 8 bases; unmatched junction bases: 23. The germline V gene encodes CDR1 ENHRY and CDR2 SYGVKD. This CDR3 contains 20 residues. DNA for the CDR3: TGTGCCATCAGTGAAGGATTGAGTATCGGGTGGGACAGGGGGGTCGACGGCTACACCTTC. Translating it yields CAISEGLSIGWDRGVDGYTF.

The chain carries TRBV5-4 and TRBJ2-3; TRBD2 matches 7 bases. The CDR3 has 17 residues. The V and J ends lost 0 bases and 6 bases, in that order; junction bases with no gene match: 13. CDR1 is SGHNT and CDR2 is YYREEE in the germline V gene (reference sequence). DNA of the CDR3: TGTGCCAGCAGCTTGGTAGGGGCGGGGGTTAGCATGGATACGCAGTATTTT. It codes for CASSLVGAGVSMDTQYF. The variable domain in full, completed from reference TRBV5-4 and TRBJ2-3, reads ETGVTQSPTHLIKTRGQQVTLRCSSQSGHNTVSWYQQALGQGPQFIFQYYREEENGRGNFPPRFSGLQFPNYSSELNVNALELDDSALYLCASSLVGAGVSMDTQYFGPGTRLTVL.

The chain joins TRBV2 to TRBJ2-5; TRBD2 matches 7 bases. The CDR3 loop spans 15 amino acids. Unmatched junction bases numbered 6, after V lost 4 bases and J lost 1 base. The V gene's germline CDR1 is SNHLY and CDR2 FYNNEI. The CDR3, as DNA: TGTGCCAGCAGTGCACAAGCGGGGATCCAAGAGACCCAGTACTTC. Translated: CASSAQAGIQETQYF.

This chain connects TRBV4-2 to TRBJ1-2; D possibly corresponds to TRBD1 (5 bases). Germline CDR1 reads LGHNA; CDR2 reads YNFKEQ. Trimming stripped 2 bases from V and 1 base from J, with 11 bases between. This CDR3 is 15 amino acids long. The chain's CDR3 is CASSQSTTVNYGYTF. CDR3 sequence (DNA): TGTGCCAGCAGCCAAAGTACGACAGTTAACTATGGCTACACCTTC.

In its sample, this clone was seen a few times. This chain links TRBV2 with TRBJ1-1, with D maybe TRBD1 (6 bases). Trimming pared 4 bases from V and 6 bases from J, leaving 21 bases between. The CDR3 spans 16 residues. In germline, CDR1 is SNHLY, CDR2 FYNNEI. The CDR3 DNA reads TGTGCCAGCAGTGGTCCGGGGGGGGCAGTCGTCGCTGAAGCTTTCTTT. Amino acids: CASSGPGGAVVAEAFF.

The V call is TRBV10-1, the J call TRBJ2-3; TRBD1 agrees at 8 bases. The germline V gene has CDR1 WNHNN and CDR2 SYGVQD (reference sequence). This CDR3 spans 15 amino acids. V gave up 3 bases and J gave up 3 bases; unmatched junction bases: 5. The CDR3 region has the DNA TGCGCCAGCAGTGATTCCGGGACAGGAACAGATACGCAGTATTTT. Its translation is CASSDSGTGTDTQYF.

The sample holds one count of this clone. The chain couples TRBV5-6 to TRBJ1-1, with no clear D. CDR3 length: 13 amino acids. Germline assignment: CDR1 SGHDT and CDR2 YYEEEE. Trimming shortened V by 3 bases and J by 5 bases, and 11 bases separated the two germline ends. CDR3 in amino acids: CASSSGGGTEAFF. The CDR3 DNA follows: TGTGCCAGCAGCTCCGGAGGTGGTACTGAAGCTTTCTTT.

The genes are TRBV29-1 and TRBJ1-6; 8 bases match TRBD1. CDR3 length equals 13 residues. Trimming at V came to 6 bases and at J to 6 bases, leaving 4 bases not matched to a gene. Germline CDR1 SQVTM, CDR2 ANQGSEA. This CDR3 is CSVGTGGNSPLHF. DNA for the CDR3: TGCAGCGTGGGGACAGGTGGTAATTCACCCCTCCACTTT.

This chain uses TRBV6-5 with TRBJ1-5; TRBD1 matches at 7 bases. CDR3 length: 15 amino acids. The J segment lost 1 base and the V segment lost 2 bases, leaving 2 bases of the junction unmatched. Per the germline V gene, CDR1 is MNHEY and CDR2 is SVGAGI. The CDR3 coding sequence is TGTGCCAGCAGTTACACAGGGGACAGCAATCAGCCCCAGCATTTT. Protein: CASSYTGDSNQPQHF.

The chain links TRBV7-8 to TRBJ1-1; tentatively, D is TRBD1 (6 bases). Per germline, CDR1 SGHVS and CDR2 FQNEAQ. The length of the CDR3 is 14 residues. The germline V and J ends were trimmed by 4 bases and 2 bases, with 11 bases remaining between them. This CDR3 is CASSSLGTNTEAFF. CDR3 coding DNA: TGTGCCAGCAGCTCCCTAGGGACAAACACTGAAGCTTTCTTT.